The sequence of this TCR beta chain was determined in a study of T-cell memory formation after mild COVID-19. Study-level background: Largely donor-specific TCR clusters were found. Study findings and constraints: Clones shrinking from day 15 to 85 showed even CD4/CD8 mixes; later expanders tilted CD4+. Those CD4+ clones that contracted were mainly in CM and EM (CD8+ ones in EMRA).

The TCR alpha and TCR beta cDNA libraries, bearing sample barcodes and UMIs, were generated by 5'RACE using constant-segment primers. MiXCR was run by TCRdb on the 5' RACE reads, yielding one entry per CDR3 protein. The repertoire holds over 150,000 distinct CDR3 sequences, 10% to 15% seen once, with approximately 3.6% in the top ten. Trimming took off 0 bases at V and 0 bases at J, with 11 bases between the two ends. The CDR3 totals 16 residues. Germline V gene sequence: CDR1 SGHRS, CDR2 YFSETQ. This clonotype turned up a few times. Its specificity is unknown. This TCR was recovered from a man younger than 35 who had mild COVID-19 (a few samples of this study predate the infection). Cell type and time point are not known. Material for sequencing was PBMCs or a T cell subset sorted from them (not recorded which). The rearrangement uses TRBV5-1 and TRBJ2-3; no clear D gene. Written as DNA, the CDR3 is TGCGCCAGCAGCTTGGAGGGCAGATCTAGCACAGATACGCAGTATTTT. It is translated as CASSLEGRSSTDTQYF.